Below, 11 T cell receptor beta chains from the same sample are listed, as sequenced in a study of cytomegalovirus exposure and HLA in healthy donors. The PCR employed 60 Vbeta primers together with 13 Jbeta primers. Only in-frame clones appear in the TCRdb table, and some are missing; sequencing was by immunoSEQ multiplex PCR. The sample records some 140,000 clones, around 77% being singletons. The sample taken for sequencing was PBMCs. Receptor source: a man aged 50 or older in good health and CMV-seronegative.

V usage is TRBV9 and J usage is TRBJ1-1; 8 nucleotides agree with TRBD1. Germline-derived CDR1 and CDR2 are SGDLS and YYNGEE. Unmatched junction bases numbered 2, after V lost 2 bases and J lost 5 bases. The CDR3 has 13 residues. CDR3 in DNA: TGTGCCAGCAGCGTGAGACAGGGGACTGAAGCTTTCTTT. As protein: CASSVRQGTEAFF.

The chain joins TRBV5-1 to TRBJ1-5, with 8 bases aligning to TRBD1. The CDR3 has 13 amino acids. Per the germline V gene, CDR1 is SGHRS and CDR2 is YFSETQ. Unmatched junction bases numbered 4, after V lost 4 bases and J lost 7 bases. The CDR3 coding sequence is TGCGCCAGCAGCGCCGGACAGGGACAGCCCCAGCATTTT. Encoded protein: CASSAGQGQPQHF.

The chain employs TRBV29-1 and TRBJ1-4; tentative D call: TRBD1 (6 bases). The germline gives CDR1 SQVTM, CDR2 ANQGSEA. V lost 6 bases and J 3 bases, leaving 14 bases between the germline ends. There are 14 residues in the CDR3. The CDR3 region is CSVRTGTPNEKLFF. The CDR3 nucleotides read TGCAGCGTCCGTACAGGGACACCTAATGAAAAACTGTTTTTT.

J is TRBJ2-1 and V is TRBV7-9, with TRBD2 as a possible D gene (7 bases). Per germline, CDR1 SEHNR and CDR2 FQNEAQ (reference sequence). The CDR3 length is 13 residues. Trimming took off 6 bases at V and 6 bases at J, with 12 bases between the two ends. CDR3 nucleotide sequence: TGTGCCAGCAGTCATAGGGGGGGCAATGAGCAGTTCTTC. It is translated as CASSHRGGNEQFF. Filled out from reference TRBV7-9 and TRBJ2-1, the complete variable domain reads DTGVSQNPRHKITKRGQNVTFRCDPISEHNRLYWYRQTLGQGPEFLTYFQNEAQLEKSRLLSDRFSAERPKGSFSTLEIQRTEQGDSAMYLCASSHRGGNEQFFGPGTRLTVL.

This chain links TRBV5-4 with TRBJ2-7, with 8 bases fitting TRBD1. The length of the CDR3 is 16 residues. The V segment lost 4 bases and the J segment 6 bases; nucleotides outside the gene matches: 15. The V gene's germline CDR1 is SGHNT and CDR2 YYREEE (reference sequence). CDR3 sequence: CASSNQQGGLRGEQYF. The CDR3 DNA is TGTGCCAGCAGCAACCAACAGGGGGGTCTGAGGGGCGAGCAGTACTTC.

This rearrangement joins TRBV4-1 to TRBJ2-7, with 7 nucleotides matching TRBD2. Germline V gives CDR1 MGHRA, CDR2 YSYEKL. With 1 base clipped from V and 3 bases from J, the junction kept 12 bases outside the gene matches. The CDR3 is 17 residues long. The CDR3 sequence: CASSQAMGGPSYYEQYF. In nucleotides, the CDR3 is TGCGCCAGCAGCCAAGCAATGGGAGGGCCTTCTTACTACGAGCAGTACTTC.

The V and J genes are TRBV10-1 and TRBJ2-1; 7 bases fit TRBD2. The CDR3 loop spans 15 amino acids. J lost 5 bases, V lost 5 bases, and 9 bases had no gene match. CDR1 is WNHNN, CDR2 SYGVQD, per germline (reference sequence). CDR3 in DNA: TGCGCCAGCAGTCCGAGGGGAGGGCCCCACAATGAGCAGTTCTTC. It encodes CASSPRGGPHNEQFF.

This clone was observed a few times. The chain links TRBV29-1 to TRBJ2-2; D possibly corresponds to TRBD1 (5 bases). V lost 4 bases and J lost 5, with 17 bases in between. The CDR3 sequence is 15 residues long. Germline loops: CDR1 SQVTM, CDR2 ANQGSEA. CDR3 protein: CSVGGPAGVTGELFF. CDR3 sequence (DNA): TGCAGCGTTGGGGGCCCCGCCGGTGTGACCGGGGAGCTGTTTTTT.

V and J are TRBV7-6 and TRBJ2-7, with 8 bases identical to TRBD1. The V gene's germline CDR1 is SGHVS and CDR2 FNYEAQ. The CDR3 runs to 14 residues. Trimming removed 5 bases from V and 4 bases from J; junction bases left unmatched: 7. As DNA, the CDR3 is TGTGCCAGCAGCCTAACAGGGGGAATTTACGAGCAGTACTTC. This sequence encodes CASSLTGGIYEQYF.

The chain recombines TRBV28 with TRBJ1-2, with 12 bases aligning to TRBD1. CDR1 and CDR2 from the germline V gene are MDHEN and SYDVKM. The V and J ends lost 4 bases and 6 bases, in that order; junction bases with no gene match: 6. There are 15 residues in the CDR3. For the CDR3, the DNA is TGTGCCAGCAGTTCTTGGGACAGGGGGCACAATGGCTACACCTTC. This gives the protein CASSSWDRGHNGYTF.

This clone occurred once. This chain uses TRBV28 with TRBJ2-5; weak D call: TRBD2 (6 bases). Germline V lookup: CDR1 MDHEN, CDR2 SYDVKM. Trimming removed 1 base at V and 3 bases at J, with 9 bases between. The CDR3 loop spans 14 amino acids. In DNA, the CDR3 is TGTGCCAGCAGTTTATTCGCGGGGAAAGAGACCCAGTACTTC. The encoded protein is CASSLFAGKETQYF. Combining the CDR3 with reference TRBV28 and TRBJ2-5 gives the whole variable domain DVKVTQSSRYLVKRTGEKVFLECVQDMDHENMFWYRQDPGLGLRLIYFSYDVKMKEKGDIPEGYSVSREKKERFSLILESASTNQTSMYLCASSLFAGKETQYFGPGTRLLVL.